This T cell receptor beta chain derives from a study of technical replicates of blood from several donors. Generated by immunoSEQ multiplex PCR, the TCRdb table keeps only in-frame clones and is missing some. The sample holds 14,000 or so clones, roughly 88% seen once. From germline, CDR1 is MGHRA and CDR2 YSYEKL. V was shortened by 0 bases and J by 4 bases, with 10 bases between the two germline ends. The CDR3 is 15 residues long. This clonotype was obtained from a human donor in good health. The chain carries TRBV4-1 and TRBJ1-5; possible D gene TRBD1, 5 bases. The sequenced material came from PBMCs. The CDR3 spells CASSQERQGNQPQHF. The DNA for the CDR3 is TGCGCCAGCAGCCAAGAGCGGCAGGGAAATCAGCCCCAGCATTTT.